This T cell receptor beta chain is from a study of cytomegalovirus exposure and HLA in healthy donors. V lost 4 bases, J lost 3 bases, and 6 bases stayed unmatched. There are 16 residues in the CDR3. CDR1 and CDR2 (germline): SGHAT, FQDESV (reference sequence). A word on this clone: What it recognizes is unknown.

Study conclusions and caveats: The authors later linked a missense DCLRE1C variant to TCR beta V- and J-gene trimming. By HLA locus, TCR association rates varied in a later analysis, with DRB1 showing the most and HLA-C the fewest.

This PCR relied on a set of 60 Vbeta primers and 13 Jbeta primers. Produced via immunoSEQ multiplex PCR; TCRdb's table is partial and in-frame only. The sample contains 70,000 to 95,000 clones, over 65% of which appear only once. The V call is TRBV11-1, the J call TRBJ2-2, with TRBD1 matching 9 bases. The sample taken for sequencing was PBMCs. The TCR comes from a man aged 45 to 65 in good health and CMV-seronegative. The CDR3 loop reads CASSSYRGPYTGELFF. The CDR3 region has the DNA TGTGCCAGCAGCTCTTACAGGGGGCCCTACACCGGGGAGCTGTTTTTT.